This note documents a single T cell receptor beta chain sequence. Its antigen is still unknown. The CDR3 has 14 residues. Trimming cost V 4 bases and J 3 bases; bases outside gene matches: 3. Germline lookup yields CDR1 SGHVS and CDR2 FQNEAQ. This specimen comes from a study of cytomegalovirus exposure and HLA in healthy donors. Study-level points and caveats: The study flagged about 150 TCR beta chains as cytomegalovirus-associated.

TCRdb keeps only in-frame clones here, not all; method: immunoSEQ multiplex PCR. The sample carries fewer than 95,000 clones, 94% recorded once. The chain has TRBV7-8 and TRBJ2-7; TRBD1 matches at 10 bases. Sequenced material: PBMCs. The origin of this receptor is a young woman in good health and CMV-seronegative. CDR3 sequence reads: CASSWGQGIYEQYF. Here the CDR3 DNA reads TGTGCCAGCAGCTGGGGACAGGGGATCTACGAGCAGTACTTC. Together with reference TRBV7-8 and TRBJ2-7, the CDR3 gives the full variable domain: GAGVSQSPRYKVAKRGQDVALRCDPISGHVSLFWYQQALGQGPEFLTYFQNEAQLDKSGLPSDRFFAERPEGSVSTLKIQRTQQEDSAVYLCASSWGQGIYEQYFGPGTRLTVT.